The T cell receptor beta chain described here comes from a study of T cells in Graves' hyperthyroidism and ophthalmopathy. RNA transcripts provided the source from which TCR beta CDR3 regions were amplified. Primed by the HTBI set, a first-round RT-PCR was run on the TCR CDR3. TCRdb reprocessed the multiplex PCR reads with MiXCR, giving one entry per CDR3 protein. The data contain around 380,000 distinct CDR3 sequences, approximately 15% of them singletons. J gave up 5 bases and V 5 bases, and 11 bases lay outside the gene matches. The CDR3 sequence is 15 residues long. Germline loops: CDR1 SGHTA, CDR2 FQGNSA. Ten or more counts support this clonotype.

This sequence joins TRBV7-2 and TRBJ1-2, with 7 bases aligning to TRBD1. The TCR was taken from a man under 40 with Graves' hyperthyroidism that later progressed to Graves' ophthalmopathy. The source material was blood. Here the CDR3 DNA reads TGTGCCAGCAGCCCCGACGGGACAGTCGAATATGGCTACACCTTC. Amino acid sequence: CASSPDGTVEYGYTF.